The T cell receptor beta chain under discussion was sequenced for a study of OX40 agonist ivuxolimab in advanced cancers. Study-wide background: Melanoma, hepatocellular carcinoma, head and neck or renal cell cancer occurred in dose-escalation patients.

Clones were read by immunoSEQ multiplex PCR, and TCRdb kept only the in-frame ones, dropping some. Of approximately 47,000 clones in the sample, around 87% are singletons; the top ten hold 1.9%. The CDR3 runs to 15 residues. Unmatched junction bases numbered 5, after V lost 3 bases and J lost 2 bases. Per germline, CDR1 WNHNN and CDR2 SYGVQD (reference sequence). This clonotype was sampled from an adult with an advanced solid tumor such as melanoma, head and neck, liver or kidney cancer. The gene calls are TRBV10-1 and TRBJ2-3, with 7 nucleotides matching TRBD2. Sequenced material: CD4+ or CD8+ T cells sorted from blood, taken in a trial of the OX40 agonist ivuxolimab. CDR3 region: CASSEAGRVTDTQYF. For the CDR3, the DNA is TGCGCCAGCAGTGAAGCGGGGAGGGTCACAGATACGCAGTATTTT.